Sequencing of this T cell receptor beta chain was carried out in a study of identical twins. Germline-derived CDR1 and CDR2 are DFQATT and SNEGSKA (reference sequence). The CDR3 covers 14 residues. V was cut by 3 bases and J by 2 bases, with 14 bases left in between. A template switching step contributed a universal primer site, while unique molecular identifiers were present in the cDNA. A single record per CDR3 protein comes from TCRdb applying MiXCR to the 5' RACE reads. The top ten hold 9.5% to 15% of the sample, which has 350,000 to 450,000 distinct CDR3 sequences, around a sixth seen once. The TCR comes from a middle-aged man in good health. The chain links TRBV20-1 to TRBJ2-7, with TRBD2 as a possible D gene (7 bases). Specimen: naive T cells sorted from blood. The CDR3 here is CSASIRGATYEQYF. DNA of the CDR3: TGCAGTGCTAGTATCCGGGGGGCGACCTACGAGCAGTACTTC.